These T cell receptor beta chains were read from a single sample in a study of cytomegalovirus exposure and HLA in healthy donors. The assay was immunoSEQ multiplex PCR, and TCRdb's table has in-frame clones only and misses some. Of about 180,000 clones in the sample, approximately 80% are singletons; the top ten hold 2% to 2.5%. The sample consisted of PBMCs. The source is a man aged 60-69 years in good health and CMV-seronegative. Each CDR3 is given with its conserved first and last residue. D genes are given only for firm matches.

j_call,v_call,cdr3_length,d_call,cdr3_aa
TRBJ2-7,TRBV7-2,15,-,CASSPWTATSYEQYF
TRBJ2-7,TRBV27,15,TRBD2,CASSLSTSGSYEQYF
TRBJ1-5,TRBV7-2,15,-,CASSLVGRGNQPQNF
TRBJ2-7,TRBV19,16,-,CASSIGGTQKSYEQYF
TRBJ2-3,TRBV9,18,TRBD2,CASSKTSGRVSSTDTQYF
TRBJ2-1,TRBV5-1,16,TRBD1,CASSSYTGTGGYEQFF
TRBJ2-3,TRBV4-1,17,-,CASSQTSAGARTDTQYF
TRBJ2-7,TRBV5-4,16,TRBD1,CASSLDLQGASYEQYF
TRBJ2-7,TRBV2,14,TRBD2,CASRGLAGAYEQYF
TRBJ1-1,TRBV5-1,13,TRBD1,CASSFRTGTEAFF
TRBJ1-2,TRBV4-2,13,-,CASSQTETYGYTF
TRBJ2-6,TRBV5-4,15,-,CASSPPRAGANVLTF
TRBJ2-7,TRBV28,15,-,CASSPPPGSTYEQYF
TRBJ1-3,TRBV5-4,14,-,CASSFAGSGNTIYF
TRBJ2-7,TRBV25-1,13,-,CASSVQGSYEQYF
TRBJ2-2,TRBV5-1,12,-,CASRESTGELFF
TRBJ2-5,TRBV7-9,13,TRBD1,CASRRQGGETQYF
TRBJ1-1,TRBV7-8,15,-,CASSLYGGTNTEAFF
TRBJ2-5,TRBV12-5,17,TRBD2,CASGSGLAGAYQETQYF
TRBJ2-1,TRBV7-8,17,TRBD2,CASSLRPLASSYNEQFF
TRBJ2-5,TRBV5-4,14,-,CASSLWGLQETQYF
TRBJ1-4,TRBV10-2,14,TRBD1,CASKPGQDNEKLFF
TRBJ2-5,TRBV7-3,13,-,CASSLRSQETQYF
TRBJ2-2,TRBV27,19,TRBD2,CASSYSSGTSGNLAGELFF
TRBJ2-1,TRBV9,15,TRBD2,CASSVEGRGYNEQFF
TRBJ1-1,TRBV5-1,14,-,CASSLVAGDTEAFF
TRBJ2-5,TRBV11-2,15,TRBD2,CASSLGLAGAETQYF